This paragraph covers one T cell receptor beta chain sequence. The data stem from a study of blood T cell repertoires in COVID-19. The wider study: Samples representing acute and convalescent COVID-19 were sourced from the United States, Italy and Spain. T cells, B-cell-depleted T cells, or PBMCs supplied cDNA or gDNA.

The germline V gene encodes CDR1 SNHLY and CDR2 FYNNEI. The length of the CDR3 is 13 residues. Trimming stripped 4 bases from V and 1 base from J, with 7 bases between. Under the authors' procedure: Reference gene primer amplification gave estimated nucleated cell counts. The repertoire was sequenced with immunoSEQ multiplex PCR; TCRdb's copy has only in-frame clones and lacks some. Clone size and V and J calls were adopted from that table, with D and trimming inferred from the DNA. Of 130,000 or so clones in the sample, over 55% were seen once. The sequence was collected from a woman in her seventies with acute or convalescent COVID-19. The specimen was peripheral blood. J is TRBJ1-1 and V is TRBV2; D may be TRBD1 (6 bases). In nucleotides, the CDR3 is TGTGCCAGCAGTGCAGGGGCGAACACTGAAGCTTTCTTT. Translating it yields CASSAGANTEAFF.